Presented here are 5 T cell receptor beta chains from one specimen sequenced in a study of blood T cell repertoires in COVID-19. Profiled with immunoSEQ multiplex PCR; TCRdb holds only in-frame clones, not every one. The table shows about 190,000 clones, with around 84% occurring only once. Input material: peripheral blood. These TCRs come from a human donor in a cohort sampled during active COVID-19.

As DNA, the CDR3 is TGTGCCAGCAGCCAAATAGCGGGAGGATACAATGAGCAGTTCTTC. This encodes CASSQIAGGYNEQFF. V is TRBV14 and J is TRBJ2-1, with TRBD2 identical over 10 bases. Germline CDR1 and CDR2: SGHDN and FVKESK. V gave up 2 bases and J gave up 4 bases; unmatched junction bases: 2. The CDR3 is 15 amino acids. The whole variable domain, filled in from reference TRBV14 and TRBJ2-1, reads EAGVTQFPSHSVIEKGQTVTLRCDPISGHDNLYWYRRVMGKEIKFLLHFVKESKQDESGMPNNRFLAERTGGTYSTLKVQPAELEDSGVYFCASSQIAGGYNEQFFGPGTRLTVL.

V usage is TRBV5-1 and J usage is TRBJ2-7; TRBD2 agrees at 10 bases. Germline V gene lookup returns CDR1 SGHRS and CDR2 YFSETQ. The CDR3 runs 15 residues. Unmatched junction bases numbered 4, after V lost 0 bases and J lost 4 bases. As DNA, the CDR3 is TGCGCCAGCAGCTTGGACGGGACTAGCGCTTACGAGCAGTACTTC. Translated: CASSLDGTSAYEQYF. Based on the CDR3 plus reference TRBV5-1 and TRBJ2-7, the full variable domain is KAGVTQTPRYLIKTRGQQVTLSCSPISGHRSVSWYQQTPGQGLQFLFEYFSETQRNKGNFPGRFSGRQFSNSRSEMNVSTLELGDSALYLCASSLDGTSAYEQYFGPGTRLTVT.

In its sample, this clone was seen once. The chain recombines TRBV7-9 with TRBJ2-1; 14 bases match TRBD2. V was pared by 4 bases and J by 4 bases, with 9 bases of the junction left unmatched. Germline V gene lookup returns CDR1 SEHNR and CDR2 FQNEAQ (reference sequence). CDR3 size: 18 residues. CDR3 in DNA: TGTGCCAGCAGCTGGACTAGCGGGAGGTTGGTAGCATACAATGAGCAGTTCTTC. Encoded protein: CASSWTSGRLVAYNEQFF.

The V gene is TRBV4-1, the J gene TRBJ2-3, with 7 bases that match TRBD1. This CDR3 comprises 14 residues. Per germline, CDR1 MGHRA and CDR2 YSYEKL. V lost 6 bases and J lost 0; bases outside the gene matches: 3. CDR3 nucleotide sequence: TGCGCCAGCAGGACAGGGCCTAGCACAGATACGCAGTATTTT. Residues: CASRTGPSTDTQYF.

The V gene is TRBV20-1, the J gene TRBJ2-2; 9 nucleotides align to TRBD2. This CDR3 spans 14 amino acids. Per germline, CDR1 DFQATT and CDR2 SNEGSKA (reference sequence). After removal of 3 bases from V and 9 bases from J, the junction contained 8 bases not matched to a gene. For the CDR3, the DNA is TGCAGTGCTAGTGCGGGAGGGGGGGTGCGGGAGCTGTTTTTT. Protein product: CSASAGGGVRELFF.